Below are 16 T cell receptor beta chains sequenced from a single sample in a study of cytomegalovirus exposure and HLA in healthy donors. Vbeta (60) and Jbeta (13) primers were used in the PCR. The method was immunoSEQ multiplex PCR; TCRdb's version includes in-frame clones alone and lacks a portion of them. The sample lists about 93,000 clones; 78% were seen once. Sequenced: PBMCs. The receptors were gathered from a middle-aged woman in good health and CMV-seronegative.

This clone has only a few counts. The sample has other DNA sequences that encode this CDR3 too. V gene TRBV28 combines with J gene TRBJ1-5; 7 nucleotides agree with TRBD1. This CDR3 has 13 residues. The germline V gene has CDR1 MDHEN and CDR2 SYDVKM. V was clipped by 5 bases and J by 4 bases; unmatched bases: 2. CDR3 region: CASSDRANQPQHF. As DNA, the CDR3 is TGTGCCAGCAGTGACAGGGCGAATCAGCCCCAGCATTTT. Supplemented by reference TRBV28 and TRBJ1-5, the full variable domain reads DVKVTQSSRYLVKRTGEKVFLECVQDMDHENMFWYRQDPGLGLRLIYFSYDVKMKEKGDIPEGYSVSREKKERFSLILESASTNQTSMYLCASSDRANQPQHFGDGTRLSIL.

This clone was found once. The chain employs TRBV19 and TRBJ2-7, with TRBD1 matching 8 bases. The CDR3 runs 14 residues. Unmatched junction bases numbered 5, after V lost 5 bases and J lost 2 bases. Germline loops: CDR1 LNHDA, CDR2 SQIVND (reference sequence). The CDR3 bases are TGTGCCAGTAGTCTGACAGGGGAAACCTACGAGCAGTACTTC. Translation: CASSLTGETYEQYF.

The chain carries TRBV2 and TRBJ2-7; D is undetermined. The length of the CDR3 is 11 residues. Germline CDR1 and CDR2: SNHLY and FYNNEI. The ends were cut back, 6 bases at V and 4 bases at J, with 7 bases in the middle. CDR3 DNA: TGTGCCAGCAGAGAGGCGTACGAGCAGTACTTC. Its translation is CASREAYEQYF. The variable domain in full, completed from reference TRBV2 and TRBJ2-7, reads EPEVTQTPSHQVTQMGQEVILRCVPISNHLYFYWYRQILGQKVEFLVSFYNNEISEKSEIFDDQFSVERPDGSNFTLKIRSTKLEDSAMYFCASREAYEQYFGPGTRLTVT.

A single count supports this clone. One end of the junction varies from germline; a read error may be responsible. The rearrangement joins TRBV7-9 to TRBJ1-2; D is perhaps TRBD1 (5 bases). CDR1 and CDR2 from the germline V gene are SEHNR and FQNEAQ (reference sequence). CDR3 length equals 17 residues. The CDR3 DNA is TGTTCCAGCACCTCACTAAGGACATCCCAAAAAGAATATGGCTACACCTTC. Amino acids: CSSTSLRTSQKEYGYTF.

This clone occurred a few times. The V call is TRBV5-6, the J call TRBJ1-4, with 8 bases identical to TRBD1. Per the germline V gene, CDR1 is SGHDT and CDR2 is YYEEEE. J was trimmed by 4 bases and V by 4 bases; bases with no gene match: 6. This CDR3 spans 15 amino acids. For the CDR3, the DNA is TGTGCCAGCAGCCTGCAGGGGGCCAGTAATGAAAAACTGTTTTTT. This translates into CASSLQGASNEKLFF.

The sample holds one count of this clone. The CDR3 DNA is TGTGCCAGCAGTGACCGGTGGAATGAGCAGTTCTTC. Encoded protein: CASSDRWNEQFF. The chain joins TRBV6-1 to TRBJ2-1, with D unresolved. The CDR3 has 12 residues. Trimming removed 3 bases from V and 7 bases from J, with 7 bases in between. The germline gives CDR1 MNHNS, CDR2 SASEGT.

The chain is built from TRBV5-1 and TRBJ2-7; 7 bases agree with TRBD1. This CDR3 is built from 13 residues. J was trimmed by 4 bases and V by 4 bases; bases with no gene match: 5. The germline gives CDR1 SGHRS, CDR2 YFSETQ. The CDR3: CASSGDSYYEQYF. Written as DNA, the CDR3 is TGCGCCAGCAGCGGGGACAGTTATTACGAGCAGTACTTC.

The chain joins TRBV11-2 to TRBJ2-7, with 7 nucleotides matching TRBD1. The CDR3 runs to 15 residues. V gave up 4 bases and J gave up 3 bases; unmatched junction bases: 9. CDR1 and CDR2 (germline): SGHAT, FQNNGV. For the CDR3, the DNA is TGTGCCAGCAGCTCTCCACCCCCAGGGGGCTACGAGCAGTACTTC. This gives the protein CASSSPPPGGYEQYF.

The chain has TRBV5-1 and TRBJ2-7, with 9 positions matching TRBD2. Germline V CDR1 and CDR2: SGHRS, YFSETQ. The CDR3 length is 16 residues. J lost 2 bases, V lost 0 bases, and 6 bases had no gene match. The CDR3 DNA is TGCGCCAGCAGCTTGGACCCCAGCGGGAGGCCCTACGAGCAGTACTTC. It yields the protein CASSLDPSGRPYEQYF.

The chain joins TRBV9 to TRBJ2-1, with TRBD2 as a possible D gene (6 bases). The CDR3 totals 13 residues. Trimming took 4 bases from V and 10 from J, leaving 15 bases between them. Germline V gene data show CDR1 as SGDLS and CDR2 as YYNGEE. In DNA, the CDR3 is TGTGCCAGCAGCCCTTTACGTGGGGGGGAGCAGTTCTTC. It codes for CASSPLRGGEQFF.

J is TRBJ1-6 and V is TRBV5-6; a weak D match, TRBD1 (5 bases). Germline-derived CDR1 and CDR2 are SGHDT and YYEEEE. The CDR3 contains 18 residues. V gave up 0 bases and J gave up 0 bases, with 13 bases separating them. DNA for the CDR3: TGTGCCAGCAGCTTGGAGGGGCGGGATAGCTCCTATAATTCACCCCTCCACTTT. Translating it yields CASSLEGRDSSYNSPLHF.

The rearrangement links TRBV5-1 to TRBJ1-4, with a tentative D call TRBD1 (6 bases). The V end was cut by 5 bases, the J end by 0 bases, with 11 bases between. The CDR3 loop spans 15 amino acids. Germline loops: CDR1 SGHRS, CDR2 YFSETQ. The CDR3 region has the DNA TGCGCCAGCAGAGGACAGATATCAACTAATGAAAAACTGTTTTTT. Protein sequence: CASRGQISTNEKLFF. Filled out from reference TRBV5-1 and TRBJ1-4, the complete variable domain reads KAGVTQTPRYLIKTRGQQVTLSCSPISGHRSVSWYQQTPGQGLQFLFEYFSETQRNKGNFPGRFSGRQFSNSRSEMNVSTLELGDSALYLCASRGQISTNEKLFFGSGTQLSVL.

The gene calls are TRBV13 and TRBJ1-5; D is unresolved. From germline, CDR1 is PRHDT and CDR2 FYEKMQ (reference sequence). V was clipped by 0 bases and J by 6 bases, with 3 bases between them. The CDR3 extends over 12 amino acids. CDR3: CASSLGSQPQHF. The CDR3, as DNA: TGTGCCAGCAGCTTAGGCAGTCAGCCCCAGCATTTT.

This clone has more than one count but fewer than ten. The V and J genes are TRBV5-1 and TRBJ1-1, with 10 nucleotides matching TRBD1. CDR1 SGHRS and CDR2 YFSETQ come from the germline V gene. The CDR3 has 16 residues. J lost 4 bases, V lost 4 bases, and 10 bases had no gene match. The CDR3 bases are TGCGCCAGCAGCCCAACCGGGACAGGGGCGATCACTGAAGCTTTCTTT. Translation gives CASSPTGTGAITEAFF.

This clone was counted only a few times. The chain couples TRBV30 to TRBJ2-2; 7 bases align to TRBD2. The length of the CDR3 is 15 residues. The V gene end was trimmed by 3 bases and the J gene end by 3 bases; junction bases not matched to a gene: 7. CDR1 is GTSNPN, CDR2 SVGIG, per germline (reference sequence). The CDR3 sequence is CAWRLREVDTGELFF. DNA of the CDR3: TGTGCCTGGAGGCTACGGGAGGTGGACACCGGGGAGCTGTTTTTT.

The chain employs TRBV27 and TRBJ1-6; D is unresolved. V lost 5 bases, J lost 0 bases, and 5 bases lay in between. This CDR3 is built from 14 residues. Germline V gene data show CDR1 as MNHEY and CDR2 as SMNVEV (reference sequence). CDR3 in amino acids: CASSRSSYNSPLHF. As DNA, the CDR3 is TGTGCCAGCAGTCGGAGCTCCTATAATTCACCCCTCCACTTT.